The text below deals with one TCR beta chain. This record belongs to a study of blood T cell repertoires in COVID-19. Study-level information: COVID-19 samples from acute and convalescent phases originated in the United States, Italy and Spain. T cells, B-cell-depleted T cells, or PBMCs provided the cDNA or gDNA that served as material.

As processed by the authors: Scientists estimated how many nucleated cells there were by amplifying reference gene primers. Sequenced by immunoSEQ multiplex PCR; TCRdb stores in-frame clones only, minus some. The V and J calls and clone size were taken over from that table, and D and trimming were inferred from the DNA. Among about 150,000 clones listed, around 80% were seen once. Sequenced material: peripheral blood. The TCR was taken from a human donor with acute or convalescent COVID-19. The donor label of this sample is uncertain.

CDR3 coding DNA: TGTGCCTGGATCTCAAGGGGCAAGGGGTATGGCTACACCTTC. Residues: CAWISRGKGYGYTF. V gene TRBV30 combines with J gene TRBJ1-2; the D gene is possibly TRBD1 (5 bases). The CDR3 has 14 residues. Trimming removed 4 bases from V and 5 bases from J, with 17 bases in between. Germline CDR1 is GTSNPN and CDR2 is SVGIG (reference sequence). Combining the CDR3 with reference TRBV30 and TRBJ1-2 gives the whole variable domain SQTIHQWPATLVQPVGSPLSLECTVEGTSNPNLYWYRQAAGRGLQLLFYSVGIGQISSEVPQNLSASRPQDRQFILSSKKLLLSDSGFYLCAWISRGKGYGYTFGSGTRLTVV.